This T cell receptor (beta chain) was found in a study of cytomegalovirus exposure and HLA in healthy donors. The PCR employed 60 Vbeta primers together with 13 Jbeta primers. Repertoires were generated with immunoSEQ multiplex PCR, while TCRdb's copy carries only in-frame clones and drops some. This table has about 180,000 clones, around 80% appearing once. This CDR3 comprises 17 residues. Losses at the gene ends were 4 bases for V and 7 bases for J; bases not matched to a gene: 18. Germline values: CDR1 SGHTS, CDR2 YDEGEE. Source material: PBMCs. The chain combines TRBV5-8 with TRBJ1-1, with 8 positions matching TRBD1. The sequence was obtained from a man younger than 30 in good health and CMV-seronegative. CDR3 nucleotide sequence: TGTGCCAGCAGCCCCGGGACAGGCCGCTCCCCTATTCATGAAGCTTTCTTT. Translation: CASSPGTGRSPIHEAFF.